Listed below are T cell receptor beta chains from one sample, sequenced in a study of low-dose radiotherapy and immunotherapy resistance in tumors. TCRdb called the reads again in MiXCR, with one record for every CDR3 protein. The sample consists of some 38,000 distinct CDR3 sequences, less than 25% of them appearing once. The specimen was PBMCs, collected after low-dose radiotherapy plus immunotherapy. The receptors come from a female donor with ovarian cancer. CDR3s include the opening cysteine and the closing phenylalanine or tryptophan. The D gene is left open where the match is weak. Size tells how often a clone was seen (once, few, many) or the class of an expanded clone, and some rows leave it out.

>NA|many|TRBV7-2|TRBJ2-1
TGTGCCAGCAGCCCCGGGCCTTACAATGAGCAGTTCTTC
CASSPGPYNEQFF
>NA|many|TRBV12-3/TRBV12-4|TRBJ1-2
TGTGCCAGCAGTCCTGACAGACAGTATGGCTACACCTTC
CASSPDRQYGYTF
>NA|many|TRBV14|TRBJ2-3
TGTGCCAGCAGCCCTAGCACAGATACGCAGTATTTT
CASSPSTDTQYF
>NA|many|TRBV6-2/TRBV6-3|TRBJ2-2
TGTGCCAGCAGCCTCAGGGGAAACCCCACCGGGGAGCTGTTTTTT
CASSLRGNPTGELFF
>NA|many|TRBV28|TRBJ1-4
TGTGCCAGCGGCCTTGGGACATATAATGAAAAACTGTTTTTT
CASGLGTYNEKLFF
>TRBD1|NA|TRBV9|TRBJ1-1
TGTGCCAGCAGCGCGAGGACAGGGTTGAACACTGAAGCTTTCTTT
CASSARTGLNTEAFF
>TRBD2|many|TRBV24-1|TRBJ2-1
TGTGCCACCAGTGATTCATCTAGCGGCTACCCAGACAATGAGCAGTTCTTC
CATSDSSSGYPDNEQFF
>TRBD2|many|TRBV28|TRBJ2-5
TGTGCCAGCAGTCCCCCTAGCGGGATCGGGGTTTGGACCCAGTACTTC
CASSPPSGIGVWTQYF
>NA|once|TRBV6-5|TRBJ2-1
TGTGCCAGCAGCCGTACTGATAGCTCCTACAATGAGCAGTTCTTC
CASSRTDSSYNEQFF
>NA|medium-sized|TRBV2|TRBJ2-1
TGTGCCAGCAGTCCAGGACGTAGGACGTTCTTC
CASSPGRRTFF
>NA|many|TRBV27|TRBJ2-1
TGTGCCAGCAGTCCGCGGATCGAGCAGTTCTTC
CASSPRIEQFF
>TRBD1|once|TRBV5-4|TRBJ2-6
TGTGCCAGCAGCCGGGGACAGGGGATCCCTGGGGCCAACGTCCTGACTTTC
CASSRGQGIPGANVLTF
>TRBD1|many|TRBV7-9|TRBJ2-1
TGTGCCAGCAGCTTTTATTCGGACAGGGAGTATCAGTTCTTC
CASSFYSDREYQFF
>NA|many|TRBV18|TRBJ2-7
TGTGCCAGCTCACCACCTTGGAAAACCTACGAGCAGTACTTC
CASSPPWKTYEQYF
>NA|many|TRBV5-5|TRBJ2-1
TGTGCCAGCAGCTTGATTGCAGAGAACTCCTACAATGAGCAGTTCTTC
CASSLIAENSYNEQFF
>TRBD1|many|TRBV30|TRBJ1-5
TGTGCCTGGAGTGTACTAGGACAGGGGCTAAGTAATCAGCCCCAGCATTTT
CAWSVLGQGLSNQPQHF
>NA|once|TRBV5-3|TRBJ2-7
TGTGCCAGCAGCTTGGATACAGGGCTTGGCGAGCAGTACTTC
CASSLDTGLGEQYF
>NA|many|TRBV5-1|TRBJ2-2
TGCGCCAGCAGCCACCGACAGATTAACACCGGGGAGCTGTTTTTT
CASSHRQINTGELFF
>NA|many|TRBV29-1|TRBJ1-2
TGCAGCGTTGAACGGGGAACAGGGTTCTATGGCTACACCTTC
CSVERGTGFYGYTF
>NA|NA|TRBV12-3/TRBV12-4|TRBJ1-6
TGTGCCAGCAGTGGAGGGTTTGATTCACCCCTCCACTTT
CASSGGFDSPLHF
>NA|few|TRBV6-5|TRBJ2-5
TGTGCCAGCGGGAATGGGGAGACCCGGTACTTC
CASGNGETRYF
>TRBD1|many|TRBV20-1|TRBJ2-7
TGCAGTGCTCTGACAGGGGGCTGGACCTACGAGCAGTACTTC
CSALTGGWTYEQYF
>NA|many|TRBV4-1|TRBJ1-1
TGCGCCAGCAGCCAGGCGGGTTTGGGGAACACTGAAGCTTTCTTT
CASSQAGLGNTEAFF
>TRBD1|many|TRBV10-3|TRBJ2-7
TGTGCCATCGGGGAGGGACAGGGGTACGAGCAGTACTTC
CAIGEGQGYEQYF
>TRBD1|many|TRBV19|TRBJ2-5
TGTGCCAGTAGTACCCGACAGGGTTCCGAGACCCAGTACTTC
CASSTRQGSETQYF
>NA|many|TRBV20-1|TRBJ2-1
TGCAGTGCTAGCGGGGGCGCTTACAATGAGCAGTTCTTC
CSASGGAYNEQFF
>NA|many|TRBV20-1|TRBJ1-4
TGCAGTGCTAGAGAGGCGCAGTCTAATGAAAAACTGTTTTTT
CSAREAQSNEKLFF
>NA|many|TRBV20-1|TRBJ1-5
TGCAGTGCTACGGGCCCCAATCAGCCCCAGCATTTT
CSATGPNQPQHF
>NA|NA|TRBV7-2|TRBJ1-5
TGTGCCAGCACCAACGGACAGCCCAATCAGCCCCAGCATTTT
CASTNGQPNQPQHF
>TRBD1|many|TRBV14|TRBJ1-1
TGTGCCAGCAGCCACAGACAGGGAGGGACTCTCACTGAAGCTTTCTTT
CASSHRQGGTLTEAFF
>TRBD2|many|TRBV27|TRBJ2-3
TGTGCCAGCAGTTTATGGACTAGCGGGAGCACAGATACGCAGTATTTT
CASSLWTSGSTDTQYF
>NA|NA|TRBV7-9|TRBJ2-5
TGTGCCAGCAGAGCCGTCTGGAAAGAGACCCAGTACTTC
CASRAVWKETQYF
>TRBD1|many|TRBV7-6|TRBJ2-7
TGTGCCAGCAGCTCCGGGACAGGGACTTACGAGCAGTACTTC
CASSSGTGTYEQYF
>NA|many|TRBV11-2|TRBJ2-5
TGTGCCAGCAGCTTAGGGACAACGGGAGAGACCCAGTACTTC
CASSLGTTGETQYF
>TRBD2|NA|TRBV29-1|TRBJ2-7
TGCAGCGTAGGGACTGGCGGGAGTCGCTACGAGCAGTACTTC
CSVGTGGSRYEQYF
>NA|many|TRBV20-1|TRBJ2-7
TGCAGTGCTATGACGCGTGGGGCTACTGGCGAGCAGTACTTC
CSAMTRGATGEQYF
>TRBD2|NA|TRBV4-1|TRBJ2-3
TGCGCCAGCAGCCAAGGTCTCGCTCTAGCGGGAGAAGATACGCAGTATTTT
CASSQGLALAGEDTQYF